This T cell receptor (beta chain) was documented in a study of T cells in Graves' hyperthyroidism and ophthalmopathy. Amplified regions were TCR beta CDR3 sequences from RNA transcripts. First-round RT-PCR with HTBI primers amplified the TCR CDR3 region. TCRdb used MiXCR to reprocess the multiplex PCR reads, holding one entry per CDR3 protein. The sample has 80,000 to 100,000 distinct CDR3 sequences; approximately 42% are singletons. The V end was cut by 0 bases, the J end by 9 bases, with 10 bases between. This CDR3 region has 13 residues. Germline V lookup: CDR1 SGDLS, CDR2 YYNGEE. The rearrangement joins TRBV9 to TRBJ1-5, with D perhaps TRBD1 (5 bases). Sequencing input: peripheral blood or thyroid tissue (not recorded which). This clonotype was obtained from a woman in her thirties with Graves' hyperthyroidism. The CDR3 reads CASSVGGGRPQHF. In DNA, the CDR3 is TGTGCCAGCAGCGTAGGGGGGGGAAGGCCCCAGCATTTT.